The 16 T cell receptor beta chains given below trace back to one sample, sequenced in a study of identifying expanded T cells in peripheral blood. The protocol was immunoSEQ multiplex PCR, while the TCRdb copy is restricted to in-frame clones and leaves out a portion. Of about 81,000 clones listed, over 80% are singletons. The sequencing sample was made of blood. All receptors derive from a person aged 18 to 75 in good health.

This rearrangement joins TRBV6-1 to TRBJ1-5, with D perhaps TRBD1 (6 bases). Germline V lookup: CDR1 MNHNS, CDR2 SASEGT. CDR3 size: 15 residues. The ends were cut back, 1 base at V and 6 bases at J, with 13 bases in the middle. The CDR3 DNA follows: TGTGCCAGCAGTGAAGTTGCAGGGGAGGGTCAGCCCCAGCATTTT. It is translated as CASSEVAGEGQPQHF.

The rearrangement joins TRBV11-2 to TRBJ2-5; 11 bases align to TRBD2. V gave up 4 bases and J gave up 4 bases; unmatched junction bases: 17. The CDR3 is 19 amino acids. Germline CDR1 and CDR2: SGHAT and FQNNGV. The CDR3 nucleotides are TGTGCCAGCAGCTGGGACGGGACTAGCGGAAATCAAGGGAGAGAGACCCAGTACTTC. It codes for CASSWDGTSGNQGRETQYF.

This clone was seen a single time. V and J are TRBV7-3 and TRBJ2-7, with D possibly TRBD1 on 5 matching bases. Germline V gives CDR1 SGHTA, CDR2 FQGTGA. Trimming took off 2 bases at V and 5 bases at J, with 13 bases between the two ends. The CDR3 loop spans 14 amino acids. The CDR3 protein is CASSLQGLTHEQYF. CDR3 nucleotides: TGTGCCAGCAGCTTACAGGGCCTTACCCACGAGCAGTACTTC.

The chain carries TRBV11-2 and TRBJ2-3, with 10 bases matching TRBD1. Germline CDR1 reads SGHAT; CDR2 reads FQNNGV. CDR3 length: 15 amino acids. V lost 5 bases and J lost 3; bases outside the gene matches: 5. CDR3 in amino acids: CASSPQGQGTDTQYF. CDR3 in DNA: TGTGCCAGCAGCCCCCAGGGACAGGGGACAGATACGCAGTATTTT.

Here the CDR3 DNA reads TGTGCCAGCACGGGAGGGTCTAACTATGGCTACACCTTC. This gives the protein CASTGGSNYGYTF. The V and J genes are TRBV6-1 and TRBJ1-2; D unresolved. The CDR3 is 13 residues long. The germline gives CDR1 MNHNS, CDR2 SASEGT. Trimming left V 7 bases short and J 0 bases short, with 9 bases between.

V is TRBV7-2 and J is TRBJ2-7, with 8 bases identical to TRBD1. Germline V CDR1 and CDR2: SGHTA, FQGNSA. The CDR3 totals 15 residues. With V trimmed by 4 bases and J by 4 bases, 9 bases remained unmatched. CDR3 loop: CASSWTTGGIYEQYF. The CDR3 DNA follows: TGTGCCAGCAGCTGGACCACAGGGGGTATTTACGAGCAGTACTTC.

The chain employs TRBV4-1 and TRBJ1-2, with a weak D call TRBD1 (5 bases). Per germline, CDR1 MGHRA and CDR2 YSYEKL. This CDR3 contains 17 residues. Trimming shortened V by 0 bases and J by 4 bases, and 18 bases separated the two germline ends. The CDR3 bases are TGCGCCAGCAGCCAAGATAATAACGGGGTTGACAGCTATGGCTACACCTTC. Translating it yields CASSQDNNGVDSYGYTF.

This chain uses TRBV4-2 with TRBJ2-7; 9 bases are shared with TRBD1. V lost 5 bases, J lost 1 base, and 3 bases stayed unmatched. Germline loops: CDR1 LGHNA, CDR2 YNFKEQ. The CDR3 contains 14 residues. CDR3 loop: CASSRGTGSYEQYF. DNA of the CDR3: TGTGCCAGCAGCAGAGGGACAGGGTCCTACGAGCAGTACTTC.

The rearrangement links TRBV6-1 to TRBJ1-4; tentative D call: TRBD1 (6 bases). V lost 0 bases and J lost 2, with 16 bases in between. The CDR3 extends over 18 amino acids. Germline CDR1 and CDR2: MNHNS and SASEGT. Here the CDR3 reads CASSEADRSLLTNEKLFF. Written as DNA, the CDR3 is TGTGCCAGCAGTGAAGCTGACAGGAGCCTTTTGACTAATGAAAAACTGTTTTTT.

This chain connects TRBV2 to TRBJ2-7; 10 nucleotides line up with TRBD2. The V and J ends lost 3 bases and 1 base, in that order; junction bases with no gene match: 6. The CDR3 is 16 amino acids. Germline CDR1 and CDR2: SNHLY and FYNNEI. In DNA form, the CDR3 reads TGTGCCAGCAGTGACCCGGGACTAGCGCCATCCTACGAGCAGTACTTC. Translated, it gives CASSDPGLAPSYEQYF.

The chain employs TRBV4-3 and TRBJ1-4, with D tentatively TRBD1 (5 bases). Germline V gene sequence: CDR1 LGHNA, CDR2 YSLEER. V dropped 0 bases and J dropped 8 bases, with 13 bases sitting between them. The CDR3 contains 15 residues. The CDR3, as DNA: TGCGCCAGCAGCCAAGATTACAGGACGGGCGAAAAACTGTTTTTT. It translates to CASSQDYRTGEKLFF.

CDR3 DNA sequence: TGTGCCATCAGTCGGACAGGGGATAGCAATCAGCCCCAGCATTTT. It translates to CAISRTGDSNQPQHF. The chain recombines TRBV10-3 with TRBJ1-5; 9 bases map to TRBD1. Per germline, CDR1 ENHRY and CDR2 SYGVKD. The CDR3 length is 15 residues. J was trimmed by 0 bases and V by 5 bases; bases with no gene match: 2.

The chain carries TRBV9 and TRBJ2-1, with TRBD2 matching over 14 bases. J gave up 9 bases and V 7 bases, and 9 bases lay outside the gene matches. The CDR3 sequence is 15 residues long. Germline assignment: CDR1 SGDLS and CDR2 YYNGEE. In DNA, the CDR3 is TGTGCCAGCTGCCCGGGACTAGCGGGAGAAATTGAGCAGTTCTTC. Its translation: CASCPGLAGEIEQFF.

The CDR3, as DNA: TGTGCCAGCAGTTCGACCTGGGAGGATGTCAGTTCCTACGAGCAGTACTTC. Translating gives CASSSTWEDVSSYEQYF. The chain joins TRBV28 to TRBJ2-7; maybe TRBD2 (6 bases). V lost 4 bases, J lost 1 base, and 20 bases lay in between. Germline V gene data show CDR1 as MDHEN and CDR2 as SYDVKM. There are 17 residues in the CDR3.

The CDR3 sequence: CASSAAGFRQPQHF. The CDR3 DNA reads as TGTGCCAGCAGCGCCGCAGGCTTCCGCCAGCCCCAGCATTTT. The chain combines TRBV7-8 with TRBJ1-5; no clear D gene. This CDR3 contains 14 residues. Germline CDR1 SGHVS, CDR2 FQNEAQ. Trimming cost V 5 bases and J 7 bases, with 15 bases left between them.

V usage is TRBV19 and J usage is TRBJ2-7, with a tentative D call TRBD1 (8 bases). V was clipped by 6 bases and J by 5 bases, with 20 bases between them. CDR3 size: 15 residues. The germline V gene has CDR1 LNHDA and CDR2 SQIVND (reference sequence). The CDR3 coding sequence is TGTGCCAGTAGCAATGGACAGGGAGGGATTCACGAGCAGTACTTC. Protein: CASSNGQGGIHEQYF.